Shown below are 16 T cell receptor beta chains from a single sample sequenced in a study of cytomegalovirus exposure and HLA in healthy donors. Produced via immunoSEQ multiplex PCR; TCRdb's table is partial and in-frame only. Of 130,000 to 150,000 clones in the sample, roughly nine tenths were seen once. Sequences were obtained from PBMCs. Receptor source: a woman between 18 and 29 years old in good health and CMV-seropositive.

The chain is built from TRBV9 and TRBJ1-4, with D unclear. The CDR3 extends over 15 amino acids. With 0 bases removed from V and 4 bases from J, the gap between germline ends came to 10 bases. Looked up from germline, CDR1 is SGDLS and CDR2 is YYNGEE. The CDR3 region has the DNA TGTGCCAGCAGCGTAGATCCAGGCCGTAATGAAAAACTGTTTTTT. Translated, it gives CASSVDPGRNEKLFF.

V and J are TRBV28 and TRBJ2-1; 8 nucleotides line up with TRBD2. This CDR3 comprises 16 residues. Unmatched junction bases numbered 12, after V lost 4 bases and J lost 7 bases. Per germline, CDR1 MDHEN and CDR2 SYDVKM. CDR3 sequence reads: CASSSSRVAGPNEQFF. The CDR3 DNA sequence: TGTGCCAGCAGTTCCTCCAGGGTAGCGGGGCCTAATGAGCAGTTCTTC.

The chain carries TRBV10-3 and TRBJ1-2; no reliable D call. CDR3 length: 13 amino acids. CDR1 ENHRY and CDR2 SYGVKD come from the germline V gene. V shed 4 bases and J shed 5 bases, with 11 bases lying between them. In DNA form, the CDR3 reads TGTGCCATCAGTGCTTCAGGCGTTTATGGCTACACCTTC. Protein product: CAISASGVYGYTF.

The J gene is TRBJ1-5, the V gene TRBV9; 9 nucleotides line up with TRBD1. The CDR3 has 15 residues. V was pared by 4 bases and J by 6 bases, with 8 bases of the junction left unmatched. Germline V lookup: CDR1 SGDLS, CDR2 YYNGEE. The CDR3 here is CASSQGQGQAQPQHF. CDR3 sequence (DNA): TGTGCCAGCAGCCAGGGACAGGGACAGGCTCAGCCCCAGCATTTT.

The chain has TRBV5-1 and TRBJ1-2; the D gene is possibly TRBD1 (6 bases). Trimming pared 3 bases from V and 8 bases from J, leaving 17 bases between. CDR3 length: 14 residues. Germline CDR1 and CDR2: SGHRS and YFSETQ. CDR3 amino acids: CASSYLQGPDGYTF. The CDR3 DNA follows: TGCGCCAGCAGCTATTTACAGGGTCCCGACGGCTACACCTTC.

V gene TRBV14 combines with J gene TRBJ2-7, with TRBD1 matching over 8 bases. V was pared by 1 base and J by 6 bases, with 5 bases of the junction left unmatched. This CDR3 has 14 residues. Germline CDR1 reads SGHDN; CDR2 reads FVKESK. In DNA form, the CDR3 reads TGTGCCAGCAGCCAAGGACAGGGGCTCTCCGAGCAGTACTTC. It is translated as CASSQGQGLSEQYF.

This clone has only one observation. The J gene is TRBJ2-3, the V gene TRBV4-1; D is uncertain. Trimming pared 4 bases from V and 5 bases from J, leaving 10 bases between. The CDR3 totals 13 residues. From germline, CDR1 is MGHRA and CDR2 YSYEKL. As DNA, the CDR3 is TGCGCCAGCAGCCCAGTTGCCTTAGATACGCAGTATTTT. Amino acid sequence: CASSPVALDTQYF.

The chain carries TRBV4-2 and TRBJ1-2; the D is unclear. The germline V gene encodes CDR1 LGHNA and CDR2 YNFKEQ. The CDR3 covers 15 residues. V lost 4 bases, J lost 5 bases, and 17 bases lay in between. CDR3 in DNA: TGTGCCAGCAGCCCAACCTCGGGAGCAGTATATGGCTACACCTTC. This codes for CASSPTSGAVYGYTF.

This chain connects TRBV5-1 to TRBJ1-3, with 7 bases matching TRBD1. The CDR3 contains 18 residues. V was clipped by 3 bases and J by 0 bases; unmatched bases: 12. Germline V lookup: CDR1 SGHRS, CDR2 YFSETQ. The DNA of the CDR3 is TGCGCCAGCAGCTCCCAGACAGGGAACCCATCCTCTGGAAACACCATATATTTT. It specifies CASSSQTGNPSSGNTIYF.

The chain links TRBV7-6 to TRBJ2-3, with TRBD2 identical over 7 bases. This CDR3 region has 12 residues. Trimming took 4 bases from V and 6 from J; bases not matched to a gene: 1. CDR1 is SGHVS and CDR2 is FNYEAQ in the germline V gene. The CDR3 nucleotides read TGTGCCAGCAGCTCCGGGGGGGATACGCAGTATTTT. Translation: CASSSGGDTQYF.

The rearrangement links TRBV7-8 to TRBJ2-7; 7 bases match TRBD2. Germline CDR1 is SGHVS and CDR2 is FQNEAQ. With V trimmed by 0 bases and J by 1 base, 3 bases remained unmatched. This CDR3 region has 15 residues. The CDR3 sequence is CASSLAGGRSYEQYF. The CDR3 region has the DNA TGTGCCAGCAGCTTAGCGGGGGGGAGGTCCTACGAGCAGTACTTC.

V gene TRBV19 combines with J gene TRBJ1-1; D perhaps matches TRBD1 (5 bases). There are 14 residues in the CDR3. CDR1 is LNHDA and CDR2 is SQIVND in the germline V gene (reference sequence). V lost 5 bases, J lost 5 bases, and 15 bases lay in between. CDR3: CASSFKTEATEAFF. The CDR3 nucleotides are TGTGCCAGTAGTTTCAAGACAGAGGCTACTGAAGCTTTCTTT. The full variable domain, rest sourced from reference TRBV19 and TRBJ1-1, is DGGITQSPKYLFRKEGQNVTLSCEQNLNHDAMYWYRQDPGQGLRLIYYSQIVNDFQKGDIAEGYSVSREKKESFPLTVTSAQKNPTAFYLCASSFKTEATEAFFGQGTRLTVV.

The V gene is TRBV6-6, the J gene TRBJ2-7; TRBD2 matches 10 bases. J gave up 6 bases and V 6 bases, and 11 bases lay outside the gene matches. The germline V gene encodes CDR1 MNHNY and CDR2 SVGAGI (reference sequence). The CDR3 is made up of 15 amino acids. The CDR3 region has the DNA TGTGCCAGCAGACCTCTAGCGGGGGCCTTTTCCGAGCAGTACTTC. Translation: CASRPLAGAFSEQYF.

This chain links TRBV14 with TRBJ2-3; D not certain. Trimming cost V 1 base and J 5 bases, with 7 bases left between them. The CDR3 extends over 13 amino acids. Germline CDR1 and CDR2: SGHDN and FVKESK. The CDR3: CASSQAHKDTQYF. The CDR3 region has the DNA TGTGCCAGCAGCCAAGCCCACAAAGATACGCAGTATTTT. The full variable domain, its missing parts supplied by reference TRBV14 and TRBJ2-3, is EAGVTQFPSHSVIEKGQTVTLRCDPISGHDNLYWYRRVMGKEIKFLLHFVKESKQDESGMPNNRFLAERTGGTYSTLKVQPAELEDSGVYFCASSQAHKDTQYFGPGTRLTVL.

This chain connects TRBV7-9 to TRBJ1-5; TRBD1 agrees at 10 bases. Germline CDR1 and CDR2: SEHNR and FQNEAQ (reference sequence). The CDR3 extends over 13 amino acids. Losses at the gene ends were 10 bases for V and 16 bases for J; bases not matched to a gene: 16. The CDR3 sequence: CATGDDTGTGVHF. CDR3 coding DNA: TGTGCCACCGGGGACGATACCGGGACAGGGGTCCATTTT.

The chain couples TRBV7-9 to TRBJ2-1, with a possible D match to TRBD2 (6 bases). Germline lookup yields CDR1 SEHNR and CDR2 FQNEAQ (reference sequence). The CDR3 is 14 amino acids. Trimming shortened V by 8 bases and J by 6 bases, and 17 bases separated the two germline ends. This chain's CDR3 is CASLGGAGFNEQFF. The CDR3 DNA follows: TGTGCCAGCCTAGGAGGGGCAGGATTCAATGAGCAGTTCTTC.